The clone carrying this T cell receptor beta chain was picked up many times. Its antigen is undetermined. Between the trimmed V and J ends, which lost 0 bases and 0 bases, there was a span of 12 bases. Germline values: CDR1 MNHEY, CDR2 SVGEGT. CDR3 length equals 18 residues. The sample is drawn from a study of post-analysis software for immune sequencing data. Study details: In terms of disease course, relapsing-remitting, secondary progressive and progressive-relapsing multiple sclerosis were included.

cDNA libraries for TCR beta contained unique molecular identifiers. Yield was 500,000 or so cDNA molecules from around 1 to 9.1 million T cells. Via MiXCR, TCRdb re-called the PCR reads, giving one row per CDR3 protein. The table shows around 200,000 distinct CDR3 sequences, with 25% to 35% occurring only once. Study outcomes and limitations: Multiple sclerosis patients showed significantly lower normalized Chao1 diversity than controls did. Elevated frequency relative to controls characterized roughly 5 TRBV segments in patients, TRBV5-6, TRBV5-1 and TRBV20-1 among them.

This clonotype was sampled from a girl aged 2-17 years with multiple sclerosis. J is TRBJ2-6 and V is TRBV6-2 or TRBV6-3; D possibly uses TRBD1 or TRBD2 (5 bases each). Sequenced: blood. The CDR3 DNA reads as TGTGCCAGCAGTTACTCGAAGGGACGGTACTCTGGGGCCAACGTCCTGACTTTC. It encodes CASSYSKGRYSGANVLTF.